The entry below gives a single TCR beta chain sequence along with its context. Its antigen remains unidentified. The same CDR3 also results from other DNA sequences found in this sample. This sample is part of a study of cytomegalovirus exposure and HLA in healthy donors (dated by TCRdb to about 2017). At the level of the whole study: An earlier analysis of approximately 640 of the donors reported 250 to 350 Gb of sequence data and around 110 million unique TCR beta sequences from about 200 million T cells. High-throughput TCR immunosequencing, statistical association of individual TCRs with disease status, and machine learning were combined to predict cytomegalovirus infection status. The T cell repertoires of 670 or so subjects were profiled by immunosequencing and related to cytomegalovirus serostatus. On average, 235,054 unique TCR beta nucleotide sequences were sequenced per donor among 300 to 500 genotyped donors of the cohort, with 15% to 20% of those sequences being non-productive. Four or five DR-DQ haplotypes were handled as single units for association and clustering because linkage in the cohort was strong. In the later analysis, no new phenotypic data were used to find candidate immune exposures; instead, reliance was placed on TCR beta sequences and their occurrence across donors. Both class I and class II loci were covered by HLA typing, at four-digit resolution. A later genetic analysis used genome-wide SNP genotypes for 398 of the 666 donors, treating that subset as a discovery cohort. All discovery cohort repertoires had been generated on a single sequencing platform. An earlier analysis of several hundred of the donors applied high-throughput TCR beta sequencing to assess whether each TCR beta V gene segment acted as functional or pseudogenic. A later analysis re-analyzed previously published TCR beta repertoires from 666 donors and added high-resolution HLA genotyping to study TCR occurrence patterns. Besides the first cohort of 666 subjects, a separate validation cohort made up of over 95 different subjects was used. Roughly 320 gigabases of sequencing data and approximately 92 million unique TCR sequences made up an early release that covered under 750 HLA-typed donors. The number of typed donors differed by locus: 629-630 for A, B, C, DRB1 and DQB1; 500 to 550 for DQA1; about 600 for DPA1; and some 450 for DPB1. Donor age, sex, ethnicity and CMV serostatus were compiled alongside the repertoire data. Of the roughly 400 genotyped donors, 81% were placed in the genetic ancestry cluster associated with self-reported Caucasian donors. The study aimed to test whether cataloging public T cell receptors could reveal signatures of past pathogen exposure.

In total, roughly 670 healthy bone marrow donors made up the cohort. Cohort members were all nominally healthy when sampled, although unrecorded immune exposures were likely present. The donor was CMV seronegative and belonged to the group of 380 or so seronegative cohort members. A peripheral blood sample was provided by each donor, and peripheral blood mononuclear cells were used for TCR beta sequencing. The Qiagen DNeasy Blood Extraction Kit was used to extract genomic DNA from the blood cell samples. The investigation overall reported the following: The only immune exposure information available for the cohort was CMV serostatus. In a later analysis, TCR association rates were found to vary across HLA loci, with the most associated TCRs seen for DRB1 alleles and the fewest for HLA-C alleles. Strong co-occurrence of HLA alleles, especially DR and DQ, made assigning TCR associations to individual alleles difficult. The cohort was sequenced for TCR beta chains only, and without alpha or paired-chain data the features that could be detected were limited. Correlated functional status among segregating V segments might be attributable to linkage disequilibrium, but an unknown experimental factor could not be ruled out. Cytomegalovirus status was reported to be diagnosed by the classifier with high specificity and sensitivity in both the original and validation cohorts. According to a later analysis, most CMV-associated TCR beta chains appeared to be HLA-restricted, and the HLA associations seemed to be driven largely by CMV exposure. A later analysis reported that several top co-occurrence clusters appeared linked to parvovirus B19, influenza, CMV and Epstein-Barr virus. The sequencing pipeline was judged likely to have produced a cluster of highly shared sequence variants as a technical artifact. An association between a missense DCLRE1C variant and V-gene and J-gene trimming of TCR beta chains was found in a later genetic analysis and replicated in an independent cohort. In a later analysis, HLA-associated TCR beta chains were found to be more clonally expanded and to have lower generation probabilities than equally common non-associated chains. The authors suggested that the approach could potentially be generalized to other disease states and immunological phenotypes. In vitro tests confirmed that a few of the cytomegalovirus-associated TCR beta chains recognize cytomegalovirus antigens. At a false discovery rate of 0.05, a later analysis linked under 20,000 TCR beta sequences to specific HLA alleles. While some public TCRs were present in many individuals, most TCR sequences turned up only very rarely across donors. An earlier analysis of approximately 500 of the donors showed that most TCR beta V segments appeared in productive rearrangements either about 87% or about 30% of the time, which broadly matched IMGT annotations. Over 15 rarely observed V segments, including chromosome 9 orphons, were excluded from the earlier analysis of several hundred of the donors because counts were too low. A later genetic analysis reported fewer N-insertions in productive TCRs among donors in an Asian-associated ancestry cluster than the roughly 700-donor mean. A further reported finding was that TCR beta sequences accurately predicted the HLA-A and HLA-B alleles for most subjects in the first cohort. Presence/absence analyses assumed roughly uniform sequencing depth across donors, an assumption that may not hold. The study gave a list of 150 to 200 TCR beta chains associated with cytomegalovirus. HLA typing was unavailable for some donors at each locus, so association tests used only the typed subset.

Library method: the immunoSEQ multiplex PCR assay. For the multiplex PCR, a mixture combining 60 forward primers for TCR Vbeta segments and 13 reverse primers for TCR Jbeta segments was used. Amplification of the CDR3 region of rearranged TCR beta genes was performed with a multiplex PCR assay on genomic DNA. The amplified TCR beta libraries were sequenced on the Illumina HiSeq System as 87-base-pair reads. Regarding the original processing steps: In a later analysis, tens of millions of unique TCR beta chains were counted across the 650 to 700 repertoires, and about 9.9 million of these chains were shared by at least two donors. A nearest-neighbor algorithm error-corrected the raw reads and collapsed the reads into unique sequences, merging closely related sequences to remove PCR and sequencing errors. V, D and J gene segments were assigned by aligning CDR3 sequences to IMGT reference sequences. For a sequence to be retained, at least a six-nucleotide match to both a V gene segment and a J gene segment was required. Rearrangements were called productive when the CDR3 lacked stop codons and stayed in frame with V and J; all others were non-productive. CDR3 was defined according to IMGT convention as the region running from the second conserved V-encoded cysteine to the conserved J-encoded phenylalanine. Sequences without an unambiguous match to a single V gene segment were excluded from the earlier analysis of about 600 of the donors. In an earlier analysis of 500 to 750 of the donors, V segments were called functional above 56.7% productive rearrangements and were called segregating when the between-donor standard deviation exceeded 5%. A statistical classification framework was developed to diagnose cytomegalovirus status using the catalog of TCR beta chain sequences. V and J gene assignment, in a later analysis, came from comparing TCR nucleotide sequences with IMGT/GENE-DB human TR gene sequences. A later analysis assigned CDR3 sequences and most-parsimonious VDJ recombination scenarios with the TCRdist pipeline. In a later analysis, each TCR beta chain was defined by its CDR3 amino acid sequence together with its V-gene family, and reads without a unique V-gene family were excluded. To address suspected cross-contamination and a sequencing artifact, a later analysis removed several hundred highly shared, low-generation-probability nucleotide sequences. For each public chain, a later analysis derived a clonal expansion index from normalized ranks of inferred template counts within each repertoire. A later analysis computed generation probabilities with a VDJ recombination model fitted to out-of-frame rearrangements, and checked the results against IGoR. Hypergeometric tests were used in a later analysis to score TCR-TCR, TCR-HLA and TCR-CMV co-occurrence, with a repertoire-size bias correction applied to the TCR pairs. A later analysis estimated false discovery rates by permuting HLA or CMV assignments 20 times. In a later analysis, co-occurring TCRs were grouped with DBSCAN, and TCRdist sequence similarity was added when clustering was performed within HLA-allele-positive subsets. For co-occurrence clustering, repertoires with fewer than 30,000 or more than 120,000 public chains were excluded, along with five repertoires with anomalous nucleotide sharing. TCRdb carries this immuneACCESS record with in-frame sequences only. Its versions omit some clonotypes, under half of them owing to an unresolved V gene in the studies checked, with the rest unexplained. The DNA gave D and trimming, while V, J and clone size come from that table. The sample table holds over 100,000 clones. The ten largest clones represent 3.7% of the sample.

Sequenced sample: PBMCs. The clonotype comes from a man aged 25 to 40 in good health and CMV-seronegative.

This receptor has the CDR3 CASSLGAGVNQPQHF. In nucleotide form, the sequence is TGCGCCAGCAGCTTGGGGGCAGGGGTCAATCAGCCCCAGCATTTT. Recombination joined TRBV5-1 with TRBJ1-5; perhaps TRBD1 is the D gene, with 6 bases matching. The germline V gene gives CDR1 as SGHRS and CDR2 as YFSETQ. CDR3 length: 15 amino acids, cysteine to phenylalanine. Only CDR3 DNA is held: 45 bases, read in frame from base 1. V sheds 0 bases and J sheds 3 bases, leaving 10 bases between their ends.